These 18 T cell receptor beta chains originate from one sample sequenced in a study of blood T cells in healthy people across ages. Primers used in a second PCR of about 7 to 12 cycles were a sample-barcoded 5' primer and a J-beta primer mix. Each CDR3 protein is one row after TCRdb ran MiXCR on the 5' RACE reads. In the table there are 600,000 or so distinct CDR3 sequences, 40% to 55% of which are singletons. The sequenced material came from blood. Receptor source: a man of 80 years or more in good health.

The J gene is TRBJ2-7, the V gene TRBV7-2; 7 nucleotides agree with TRBD1. This CDR3 has 15 residues. Germline V gene data show CDR1 as SGHTA and CDR2 as FQGNSA. The trim removed 3 bases at V and 4 bases at J, leaving 9 bases unmatched. The CDR3 DNA follows: TGTGCCAGCAGCTTGTTCGGGACAGAGGAGTACGAGCAGTACTTC. Amino acid sequence: CASSLFGTEEYEQYF.

A few counts support this clonotype. V and J are TRBV20-1 and TRBJ2-5; tentatively, D is TRBD2 (6 bases). Germline V gene lookup returns CDR1 DFQATT and CDR2 SNEGSKA (reference sequence). V was cut by 1 base and J by 11 bases, with 14 bases left in between. The CDR3 is 12 amino acids. The CDR3 bases are TGCAGTGCTAGAGCTTTAGTGGAGGGGCAGTACTTC. It yields the protein CSARALVEGQYF.

This chain joins TRBV29-1 and TRBJ2-3; unclear D gene. Per germline, CDR1 SQVTM and CDR2 ANQGSEA. Trimming cost V 2 bases and J 4 bases, with 10 bases left between them. The CDR3 runs to 13 residues. The CDR3 loop reads CSVEPRWADTQYF. The CDR3 DNA is TGCAGCGTTGAACCCCGCTGGGCAGATACGCAGTATTTT.

V and J are TRBV4-3 and TRBJ1-2; D call uncertain. From germline, CDR1 is LGHNA and CDR2 YSLEER. The CDR3 covers 17 residues. Trimming took off 0 bases at V and 4 bases at J, with 18 bases between the two ends. The CDR3 nucleotides read TGCGCCAGCAGCCAAGATTCCTTCAACGGCGCTCTCTATGGCTACACCTTC. Protein: CASSQDSFNGALYGYTF.

This clonotype was observed a few times. The chain has TRBV27 and TRBJ2-3, with D hard to call. V dropped 5 bases and J dropped 7 bases, with 13 bases sitting between them. Looked up from germline, CDR1 is MNHEY and CDR2 is SMNVEV (reference sequence). CDR3 size: 13 residues. CDR3 DNA sequence: TGTGCCAGCAGTCCCACGTTTGGAAATACGCAGTATTTT. Translated, it gives CASSPTFGNTQYF.

There are a few counts of this clonotype. In nucleotides, the CDR3 is TGTGCCAGCAGTTACCTTAAGACCAGGGGTCGCACTGAAGCTTTCTTT. Translating it yields CASSYLKTRGRTEAFF. The chain is built from TRBV6-5 and TRBJ1-1; D possibly corresponds to TRBD1 (6 bases). The CDR3 spans 16 residues. The V gene's germline CDR1 is MNHEY and CDR2 SVGAGI. V lost 2 bases, J lost 4 bases, and 17 bases lay in between.

On this clonotype: Just one base apart from a much larger clone, this may be a read error. The chain joins TRBV6-2 or TRBV6-3 to TRBJ2-7; D perhaps matches TRBD2 (6 bases). Germline values: CDR1 MNHEY, CDR2 SVGEGT. The length of the CDR3 is 12 residues. The CDR3 sequence: CANSAGSYEQYF. The CDR3 DNA is TGTGCCAACAGTGCCGGGAGCTACGAGCAGTACTTC.

The chain uses TRBV7-8 and TRBJ1-5, with D maybe TRBD1 (6 bases). Deletions cut 4 bases from V and 6 bases from J, with 13 bases between. Germline V gene data show CDR1 as SGHVS and CDR2 as FQNEAQ. The CDR3 sequence is 14 residues long. CDR3 region: CASSSLGGSQPQHF. The DNA for the CDR3 is TGTGCCAGCAGCTCTCTAGGGGGAAGTCAGCCCCAGCATTTT.

This clonotype occurred many times. The CDR3 region is CASSLGQTSSYEQYF. The DNA of the CDR3 is TGCGCCAGCAGCTTGGGACAGACGAGCTCCTACGAGCAGTACTTC. The chain uses TRBV5-1 and TRBJ2-7, with D possibly being TRBD1 (5 bases). CDR1 and CDR2 from the germline V gene are SGHRS and YFSETQ. V was pared by 0 bases and J by 0 bases, with 10 bases between. The CDR3 extends over 15 amino acids.

Note on this clonotype: A read error may produce the germline difference seen at one junction end. This sequence joins TRBV6-5 and TRBJ1-1, with D hard to call. The CDR3 is 14 amino acids. The germline CDR1 and CDR2 sequences are MNHEY and SVGAGI. CDR3 region: CGSSYAASKAEAFF. The CDR3, as DNA: TGTGGCAGCAGTTACGCGGCCTCCAAAGCTGAAGCTTTCTTT.

The V and J genes are TRBV6-5 and TRBJ2-1; 8 bases align to TRBD1. Looked up from germline, CDR1 is MNHEY and CDR2 is SVGAGI. J gave up 9 bases and V 6 bases, and 7 bases lay outside the gene matches. The CDR3 is made up of 13 amino acids. The DNA for the CDR3 is TGTGCCAGCAGAGGGCAGGGGGCAGGTGAGCAGTTCTTC. This encodes CASRGQGAGEQFF.

This clonotype was found a few times. The chain couples TRBV5-1 to TRBJ2-1, with D possibly matching TRBD2 (6 bases). CDR3 length equals 12 residues. V gave up 4 bases and J gave up 9 bases, with 11 bases separating them. Germline CDR1 reads SGHRS; CDR2 reads YFSETQ. The CDR3 here is CASSPDGGEQFF. The CDR3 bases are TGCGCCAGCAGCCCGGACGGGGGTGAGCAGTTCTTC. The full variable domain, completed using reference TRBV5-1 and TRBJ2-1, is KAGVTQTPRYLIKTRGQQVTLSCSPISGHRSVSWYQQTPGQGLQFLFEYFSETQRNKGNFPGRFSGRQFSNSRSEMNVSTLELGDSALYLCASSPDGGEQFFGPGTRLTVL.

In its sample, this clonotype was seen many times. The genes are TRBV6-6 and TRBJ1-5, with 8 bases fitting TRBD1. This CDR3 has 17 amino acids. Looked up from germline, CDR1 is MNHNY and CDR2 is SVGAGI (reference sequence). Trimming cost V 5 bases and J 7 bases; bases outside gene matches: 16. The CDR3 sequence is CASSKSGQALTRQPQHF. For the CDR3, the DNA is TGTGCCAGCAGTAAGTCGGGACAGGCCCTGACACGGCAGCCCCAGCATTTT.

This clonotype was counted ten times or more. The chain carries TRBV7-2 and TRBJ2-1; 10 nucleotides align to TRBD1. V shed 5 bases and J 6 bases; nucleotides not matched to a gene: 10. Per the germline V gene, CDR1 is SGHTA and CDR2 is FQGNSA. The CDR3 contains 16 residues. CDR3 loop: CASSHRLGQGSNEQFF. The CDR3, as DNA: TGTGCCAGCAGCCACCGCCTGGGACAGGGGTCCAATGAGCAGTTCTTC.

This clonotype has a handful of counts. The chain recombines TRBV7-2 with TRBJ1-2; 8 bases match TRBD1. This CDR3 is built from 14 residues. The trim removed 6 bases at V and 4 bases at J, leaving 7 bases unmatched. Germline V CDR1 and CDR2: SGHTA, FQGNSA. CDR3 coding DNA: TGTGCCAGCAGAGACAGGGGAACCTTCTATGGCTACACCTTC. This gives the protein CASRDRGTFYGYTF.

The V gene is TRBV7-2, the J gene TRBJ1-1, with D possibly TRBD1 on 6 matching bases. Germline values: CDR1 SGHTA, CDR2 FQGNSA. Trimming cost V 5 bases and J 4 bases, with 14 bases left between them. This CDR3 spans 14 amino acids. CDR3 in DNA: TGTGCCAGCAGCGTATACAGGGATCCCACTGAAGCTTTCTTT. Amino acids: CASSVYRDPTEAFF.

For this clonotype: One base away lies a much larger clone, so this may be a sequencing read error. The chain carries TRBV6-5 and TRBJ2-7; D is undetermined. This CDR3 region has 14 residues. V lost 2 bases, J lost 2 bases, and 10 bases lay in between. Germline V CDR1 and CDR2: MNHEY, SVGAGI. This chain's CDR3 is CASSYPLRTYEQYF. The DNA of the CDR3 is TGTGCCAGCAGTTACCCGCTCCGGACCTACGAGCAGTACTTC.

This chain uses TRBV5-1 with TRBJ2-7; either TRBD1 or TRBD2 may fit D (5 bases each). The length of the CDR3 is 16 residues. Trimming took off 0 bases at V and 0 bases at J, with 13 bases between the two ends. Germline assignment: CDR1 SGHRS and CDR2 YFSETQ. The CDR3: CASSLGGPRTSYEQYF. The CDR3, as DNA: TGCGCCAGCAGCTTGGGGGGACCAAGAACCTCCTACGAGCAGTACTTC.